A single sample is the source of the 26 T cell receptor beta chains below, sequenced in a study of metastatic and nonmetastatic thyroid tumors. TCRdb called clones again from the PCR reads with MiXCR. The table has 13,000 or so clones, over 20% seen once; the top ten hold approximately 18%. Thyroid surgery was preceded by no treatment in any patient. Material: tumor tissue. The receptors derive from a female donor with papillary thyroid cancer or a benign thyroid nodule (not recorded which). Some clones in this sample may be carry-over from other donors' samples.

This clone was counted only a few times. The chain has TRBV6-1 and TRBJ1-2, with D uncertain. Germline assignment: CDR1 MNHNS and CDR2 SASEGT. V lost 0 bases and J 7 bases, leaving 3 bases between the germline ends. The CDR3 is 11 residues long. CDR3 DNA: TGTGCCAGCAGTGAAGCAGGTGGCTACACCTTC. It translates to CASSEAGGYTF.

CDR3 sequence reads: CASRGLAGGRGTGELFF. CDR3 in DNA: TGTGCCAGCAGAGGACTAGCGGGAGGAAGGGGCACCGGGGAGCTGTTTTTT. The rearrangement joins TRBV6-2 or TRBV6-3 to TRBJ2-2, with TRBD2 matching 14 bases. The V segment lost 6 bases and the J segment 4 bases; nucleotides outside the gene matches: 7. Germline V gene lookup returns CDR1 MNHEY and CDR2 SVGEGT. The CDR3 is 17 residues long.

This clone was seen ten or more times. The chain couples TRBV20-1 to TRBJ2-3; TRBD1 matches 9 bases. Germline V gene sequence: CDR1 DFQATT, CDR2 SNEGSKA (reference sequence). The ends lost 6 bases at V and 1 base at J; junction bases unmatched: 2. The CDR3 length is 13 residues. CDR3 protein: CSARTGGTDTQYF. In DNA, the CDR3 is TGCAGTGCCCGGACAGGGGGCACAGATACGCAGTATTTT.

V gene TRBV28 combines with J gene TRBJ2-7, with 7 bases identical to TRBD2. The CDR3 sequence is 17 residues long. V lost 6 bases to trimming and J lost 1 base; unmatched junction nucleotides: 15. Per germline, CDR1 MDHEN and CDR2 SYDVKM. The CDR3 loop is CASSSSGSGQSSYEQYF. CDR3 nucleotides: TGTGCCAGCAGCTCGTCCGGTAGCGGGCAATCGTCCTACGAGCAGTACTTC.

This clone was detected only a few times. This chain joins TRBV10-3 and TRBJ2-7; D gene ambiguous. Germline CDR1 reads ENHRY; CDR2 reads SYGVKD. The V end lost 2 bases, the J end lost 2 bases, and 10 bases lay between the germline ends. This CDR3 spans 14 amino acids. CDR3: CAISERVATYEQYV. CDR3 nucleotides: TGTGCCATCAGTGAGAGGGTAGCCACCTACGAGCAGTACGTC.

The chain uses TRBV11-2 and TRBJ2-3; 11 nucleotides agree with TRBD2. Looked up from germline, CDR1 is SGHAT and CDR2 is FQNNGV. CDR3 length: 15 amino acids. V was clipped by 7 bases and J by 15 bases; unmatched bases: 18. CDR3 sequence reads: CASTDSGRAGGTHYF. The CDR3 region has the DNA TGTGCCAGCACCGATAGCGGGAGGGCCGGCGGTACTCATTATTTT.

Only a few counts were recorded for this clone. One junction end disagrees with the germline gene, perhaps due to a read error. This CDR3 is also generated by other DNA sequences in the sample. The chain has TRBV11-2 and TRBJ2-3; 8 nucleotides agree with TRBD1. This CDR3 has 17 amino acids. From germline, CDR1 is SGHAT and CDR2 FQNNGV. DNA for the CDR3: TGCGCCAGCAGCTTCGGGGTCTTGACAGGGGGCACAGATACGCAGTATTTT. Translated: CASSFGVLTGGTDTQYF.

V is TRBV11-3 and J is TRBJ2-7; the D is unclear. This CDR3 has 13 residues. Trimming shortened V by 3 bases and J by 1 base, and 7 bases separated the two germline ends. Germline lookup yields CDR1 SGHNT and CDR2 YENEEA. DNA of the CDR3: TGTGCCAGCAGCTTTCTGGTATCCTACGAGCAGTACTTC. As protein: CASSFLVSYEQYF.

The rearrangement links TRBV20-1 to TRBJ1-2; D is unresolved. Germline loops: CDR1 DFQATT, CDR2 SNEGSKA (reference sequence). The CDR3 has 14 residues. The ends were cut back, 1 base at V and 3 bases at J, with 12 bases in the middle. The CDR3 DNA reads TGCAGTGCTAGAGGTGTGAGGGAATACTATGGCTACACCTTC. This sequence encodes CSARGVREYYGYTF.

This clone is termed medium-sized. J is TRBJ1-4 and V is TRBV20-1; D is perhaps TRBD1 (6 bases). The germline gives CDR1 DFQATT, CDR2 SNEGSKA (reference sequence). Trimming removed 6 bases at V and 1 base at J, with 12 bases between. The CDR3 is made up of 14 amino acids. As DNA, the CDR3 is TGCAGTGCGATAGGGGGGAAAACTAATGAAAAACTGTTTTTT. Encoded protein: CSAIGGKTNEKLFF.

This clone is termed medium-sized. The rearrangement joins TRBV19 to TRBJ2-3; 13 nucleotides match TRBD2. The CDR3 has 16 amino acids. Germline V gene data show CDR1 as LNHDA and CDR2 as SQIVND (reference sequence). The V gene end was trimmed by 5 bases and the J gene end by 5 bases; junction bases not matched to a gene: 7. The CDR3 sequence: CASSSSTSGGQDTQYF. Written as DNA, the CDR3 is TGTGCCAGTAGTTCCTCGACTAGCGGGGGGCAAGATACGCAGTATTTT.

This clone was seen just once. The V and J genes are TRBV5-1 and TRBJ2-1, with 10 nucleotides matching TRBD2. The CDR3 consists of 17 residues. Germline lookup yields CDR1 SGHRS and CDR2 YFSETQ. V dropped 0 bases and J dropped 8; count of bases not matched to a gene: 11. CDR3: CASSLDQSGRARDEQFF. CDR3 in DNA: TGCGCCAGCAGCTTGGATCAGAGCGGGAGGGCTCGAGATGAGCAGTTCTTC. Drawing the rest from reference TRBV5-1 and TRBJ2-1, the complete variable domain is KAGVTQTPRYLIKTRGQQVTLSCSPISGHRSVSWYQQTPGQGLQFLFEYFSETQRNKGNFPGRFSGRQFSNSRSEMNVSTLELGDSALYLCASSLDQSGRARDEQFFGPGTRLTVL.

This clone has only a few counts. The chain joins TRBV6-1 to TRBJ1-3; D remains ambiguous. The germline V gene has CDR1 MNHNS and CDR2 SASEGT. The CDR3 is 12 residues long. The ends were cut back, 6 bases at V and 1 base at J, with 4 bases in the middle. CDR3: CASRSSGNTIYF. The CDR3 region has the DNA TGTGCCAGCAGGTCATCTGGAAACACCATATATTTT.

This clone was seen at least ten times. V usage is TRBV30 and J usage is TRBJ2-7, with 9 positions matching TRBD2. J lost 2 bases, V lost 1 base, and 9 bases had no gene match. There are 16 residues in the CDR3. Per the germline V gene, CDR1 is GTSNPN and CDR2 is SVGIG (reference sequence). In nucleotides, the CDR3 is TGTGCCTGGAGTGGGGGAAGGCGGGGGGGCCCCTACGAGCAGTACTTC. Its translation is CAWSGGRRGGPYEQYF.

This clone appeared many times. This chain connects TRBV5-1 to TRBJ1-2, with unresolved D. CDR1 and CDR2 from the germline V gene are SGHRS and YFSETQ. This CDR3 has 14 residues. The V end lost 2 bases, the J end lost 3 bases, and 11 bases lay between the germline ends. The CDR3 is CASSLRQEDYGYTF. In DNA form, the CDR3 reads TGCGCCAGCAGCTTACGACAAGAGGACTATGGCTACACCTTC.

DNA of the CDR3: TGTGCCAGCAGTTTATCGATCGGGACAGAGACCCAGTACTTC. This sequence encodes CASSLSIGTETQYF. The chain joins TRBV27 to TRBJ2-5; the D call may be TRBD1 or TRBD2 (5 bases each). The length of the CDR3 is 14 residues. The V and J ends lost 0 bases and 4 bases respectively, with 9 bases between them. Per the germline V gene, CDR1 is MNHEY and CDR2 is SMNVEV (reference sequence).

By its share, this clone is medium-sized. The chain has TRBV5-1 and TRBJ2-3; 12 bases map to TRBD2. This CDR3 is built from 16 residues. J was trimmed by 2 bases and V by 7 bases; bases with no gene match: 8. Germline V gene lookup returns CDR1 SGHRS and CDR2 YFSETQ. In nucleotides, the CDR3 is TGCGCCAGCGATCCCCTAGCGGGAGGGAACACAGATACGCAGTATTTT. Its protein product is CASDPLAGGNTDTQYF.

The rearrangement joins TRBV11-2 to TRBJ2-1; 8 nucleotides line up with TRBD2. Germline values: CDR1 SGHAT, CDR2 FQNNGV. With 0 bases clipped from V and 7 bases from J, the junction kept 20 bases outside the gene matches. This CDR3 comprises 20 residues. The CDR3 nucleotides read TGTGCCAGCAGCTTAGAGCGGGGTCGGGGGGGCCGTTGGAATCAAAATGAGCAGTTCTTC. Protein: CASSLERGRGGRWNQNEQFF. Supplemented by reference TRBV11-2 and TRBJ2-1, the full variable domain reads EAGVAQSPRYKIIEKRQSVAFWCNPISGHATLYWYQQILGQGPKLLIQFQNNGVVDDSQLPKDRFSAERLKGVDSTLKIQPAKLEDSAVYLCASSLERGRGGRWNQNEQFFGPGTRLTVL.

V and J are TRBV19 and TRBJ1-2; 7 positions agree with TRBD1. This CDR3 has 16 residues. J lost 0 bases, V lost 7 bases, and 11 bases had no gene match. Germline CDR1 reads LNHDA; CDR2 reads SQIVND (reference sequence). The CDR3 DNA is TGTGCCAGTAACTCGGGACAGACGCGTACTAACTATGGCTACACCTTC. It codes for CASNSGQTRTNYGYTF.

By share, this clone counts as medium-sized. This chain connects TRBV30 to TRBJ1-6, with unresolved D. In germline, CDR1 is GTSNPN, CDR2 SVGIG (reference sequence). This CDR3 is 15 amino acids long. V lost 3 bases to trimming and J lost 0 bases, with 9 bases between them. CDR3 coding DNA: TGTGCCTGGAGGGCATGGAGCTCCTATAATTCACCCCTCCACTTT. This encodes CAWRAWSSYNSPLHF. Using reference TRBV30 and TRBJ1-6 for the parts outside the CDR3, the full variable domain is SQTIHQWPATLVQPVGSPLSLECTVEGTSNPNLYWYRQAAGRGLQLLFYSVGIGQISSEVPQNLSASRPQDRQFILSSKKLLLSDSGFYLCAWRAWSSYNSPLHFGNGTRLTVT.

This clone was counted ten times or more. The J gene is TRBJ2-7, the V gene TRBV5-6, with 13 bases lining up with TRBD2. Germline lookup yields CDR1 SGHDT and CDR2 YYEEEE. Trimming took 4 bases from V and 6 from J; bases not matched to a gene: 7. There are 15 residues in the CDR3. CDR3 bases: TGTGCCAGCAGCCACGGACTAGCGGGGGTCTCCGAGCAGTACTTC. This codes for CASSHGLAGVSEQYF.

V is TRBV7-2 and J is TRBJ2-1; D tentatively fits TRBD1 or TRBD2 (6 bases each). This CDR3 spans 15 amino acids. V lost 4 bases and J 7 bases, leaving 17 bases between the germline ends. Per the germline V gene, CDR1 is SGHTA and CDR2 is FQGNSA. The CDR3: CASSYVWGAGNEQFF. CDR3 nucleotide sequence: TGTGCCAGCAGCTACGTGTGGGGGGCGGGGAATGAGCAGTTCTTC.

This clone is medium-sized by share. V and J are TRBV6-1 and TRBJ1-1; D gene uncertain. V lost 7 bases, J lost 0 bases, and 12 bases lay in between. The CDR3 has 14 amino acids. CDR1 is MNHNS and CDR2 is SASEGT in the germline V gene. CDR3 sequence reads: CASTPSDMNTEAFF. The CDR3 DNA follows: TGTGCCAGCACGCCCAGCGACATGAACACTGAAGCTTTCTTT.

This clone showed up just a few times. The V gene is TRBV28, the J gene TRBJ2-7; the match to TRBD2 covers 15 bases. The J segment lost 1 base and the V segment lost 4 bases, leaving 14 bases of the junction unmatched. Germline V gene sequence: CDR1 MDHEN, CDR2 SYDVKM. This CDR3 contains 20 residues. Written as DNA, the CDR3 is TGTGCCAGCAGTTCGCTAACCCCCGGGACTAGCGGGAGGCATTCCTACGAGCAGTACTTC. This gives the protein CASSSLTPGTSGRHSYEQYF.

This clone turned up a few times. The chain joins TRBV12-3 or TRBV12-4 to TRBJ2-7; D possibly corresponds to TRBD2 (6 bases). V lost 3 bases and J lost 1, with 7 bases in between. CDR3 length: 13 residues. The CDR3 spells CASSLGGSYEQYV. The CDR3 DNA follows: TGTGCCAGCAGTTTGGGGGGATCCTACGAGCAGTACGTC.

As concerns this clone: A junction boundary mismatches the germline segment, possibly from a read error. The rearrangement links TRBV11-3 to TRBJ1-2; 7 bases agree with TRBD1. The germline CDR1 and CDR2 sequences are SGHNT and YENEEA. The CDR3 runs to 15 residues. The CDR3 protein is CASSPGTVRNYVYTF. The CDR3, as DNA: TGTGCCAGCAGCCCGGGGACAGTGCGGAACTATGTCTACACCTTC.